These T cell receptor beta chains were read from a single sample in a study of cytomegalovirus exposure and HLA in healthy donors. The table came from immunoSEQ multiplex PCR; TCRdb's copy has only in-frame clones and leaves some out. The table has about 150,000 clones, more than 75% seen once. Input material: PBMCs. Receptor source: a woman in her thirties or forties in good health and CMV-seropositive. The CDR3 runs from the conserved cysteine through the conserved F or W. The D gene is left open where the match is weak. Not all rows give a size; the values are once, few, many and, for expanded clones, a class.

J	size	V	D	DNA	CDR3
TRBJ1-1	-	TRBV20-1	-	TGCAGTGCCTCCCTGAACACTGAAGCTTTCTTT	CSASLNTEAFF
TRBJ2-1	-	TRBV4-2	-	TGTGCCAGCAGCCAGACGTCCGGTAGCGGCAATGAGCAGTTCTTC	CASSQTSGSGNEQFF
TRBJ2-1	-	TRBV14	-	TGTGCCAGCAGTCACCCCCAGGGTGAGCAGTTCTTC	CASSHPQGEQFF
TRBJ2-1	-	TRBV9	TRBD1	TGTGCCAGCTCCAGGGGGAGTAACCCCAATGAGCAGTTCTTC	CASSRGSNPNEQFF
TRBJ2-7	-	TRBV18	-	TGTGCCAGCTCAAAAACAGGGTCGATCGAGCAGTACTTC	CASSKTGSIEQYF
TRBJ2-7	-	TRBV5-1	TRBD2	TGCGCCAGCAGCGAGCTAGCGGGAGGGAGCGAGCAGTACTTC	CASSELAGGSEQYF
TRBJ2-1	-	TRBV18	-	TGTGCCAGCTCACCGCGGACAGCCGGTGAGCAGTTCTTC	CASSPRTAGEQFF
TRBJ2-7	once	TRBV13	TRBD2	TGTGCCAGCAGCCCCAGGACTAGCGGGAGGAGTTACGAGCAGTACTTC	CASSPRTSGRSYEQYF
TRBJ1-2	-	TRBV2	-	TGTGCCAGCAGTCTCAAACAGGGATCCTATGGCTACACCTTC	CASSLKQGSYGYTF
TRBJ2-5	-	TRBV6-1	TRBD1	TGTGCCAGCAGTGGAAACAGGGGGCGGGAGACCCAGTACTTC	CASSGNRGRETQYF
TRBJ2-2	few	TRBV28	TRBD2	TGTGCCAGCAGCTTACTAGCGTCCGGGGAGCTGTTTTTT	CASSLLASGELFF
TRBJ1-1	-	TRBV20-1	-	TGCAGTGCACAAAGTGTCTTCAAGGCTTTCTTT	CSAQSVFKAFF
TRBJ2-6	-	TRBV7-8	TRBD1	TGTGCCAGCAGCTCGCCCGGGACAGGGGGCTCTGGGGCCAACGTCCTGACTTTC	CASSSPGTGGSGANVLTF
TRBJ1-2	-	TRBV1	-	TGCACCCGCGAGGCCCGCAGTGCCTATGGCTACACCTTC	CTREARSAYGYTF
TRBJ2-1	-	TRBV6-4	-	TGTGCCAGCAGTGAGAACCGGGGTATCTACAATGAGCAGTTCTTC	CASSENRGIYNEQFF
TRBJ1-4	-	TRBV28	-	TGTGCCAGCCTCAGATGGCGGGCAACTAATGAAAAACTGTTTTTT	CASLRWRATNEKLFF
TRBJ1-6	-	TRBV19	-	TGTGCCAGTCGAGGCGGGGGCTATAATTCACCCCTCCACTTT	CASRGGGYNSPLHF
TRBJ2-3	-	TRBV18	TRBD2	TGTGCCAGCTCGCCAAAGATGGGACTAGCGGCAGATACGCAGTATTTT	CASSPKMGLAADTQYF
TRBJ2-7	-	TRBV29-1	-	TGCAGCGTTTCTCAGACTTACGAGCAGTACTTC	CSVSQTYEQYF
TRBJ2-7	-	TRBV2	TRBD2	TGTGCCAGCAGTATAGGGGGGAGTAGCGGGGGCTACGAGCAGTACTTC	CASSIGGSSGGYEQYF
TRBJ1-3	few	TRBV4-1	-	TGCGCCAGCAGCCAGTACAGGGAATCCTCTGGAAACACCATATATTTT	CASSQYRESSGNTIYF
TRBJ1-5	-	TRBV28	-	TGTGCCAGCAGTTTCGGGGGGGGGCTCAATCAGCCCCAGCATTTT	CASSFGGGLNQPQHF
TRBJ1-4	-	TRBV6-1	-	TGTGCCAGCAGGGAAAACTACAGGGATCTTAATGAAAAACTGTTTTTT	CASRENYRDLNEKLFF
TRBJ2-2	-	TRBV28	TRBD2	TGTGCCAGCAGTTTACCTAGCGGGGTGAGGATGTTTTTT	CASSLPSGVRMFF
TRBJ1-2	-	TRBV18	-	TGTGCCAGCTCACCACAAGGACAGAGCTCCTATGGCTACACCTTC	CASSPQGQSSYGYTF
TRBJ2-3	-	TRBV14	TRBD2	TGTGCCAGCAGCCAAGAGACTCGGTGGCTAGCGGGTTTCACAGATACGCAGTATTTT	CASSQETRWLAGFTDTQYF
TRBJ2-4	-	TRBV30	-	TGTGCCTGGAGTGGAATGCAGGAGGAAAACATTCAGTACTTC	CAWSGMQEENIQYF
TRBJ1-5	-	TRBV2	TRBD1	TGTGCCAGCGGGACAGAGAATAATCAGCCCCAGCATTTT	CASGTENNQPQHF
TRBJ2-3	-	TRBV5-1	TRBD1	TGCGCCAGCAGCTTGGCCAGGGCAGGGGGTACAGATACGCAGTATTTT	CASSLARAGGTDTQYF